This T cell receptor beta chain was recovered during a study of early T cells in non-severe SARS-CoV-2 infection. Study in general: Sequencing was performed on bulk RNA from unsorted whole blood, leaving chains unpaired. Study findings and constraints: VDJdb matching skewed toward anti-spike CD8 responses, missing private and CD4 specificities.

This CDR3 comprises 16 residues. Trimming removed 0 bases from V and 5 bases from J, with 15 bases in between. Germline CDR1 reads SGHKS; CDR2 reads YYEKEE (reference sequence). A word on this clonotype: Its antigen is unidentified.

cDNA molecules, individually, were tagged with unique molecular identifiers. Using its own MiXCR run on the 5' RACE reads, TCRdb lists one record per CDR3 protein. Of some 82,000 distinct CDR3 sequences in the sample, about 12% are singletons; the top ten hold 3.5% to 5%. Sequencing used whole blood, obtained at baseline. The TCR sequence derives from an adult who was a healthcare worker with PCR-confirmed SARS-CoV-2 infection or an uninfected control (not recorded which). V is TRBV5-5 and J is TRBJ2-4; D may correspond to TRBD1 or TRBD2 (5 bases each). The CDR3 DNA follows: TGTGCCAGCAGCTTGGGGCTAGCCGGGGCCCAAAACATTCAGTACTTC. Its protein product is CASSLGLAGAQNIQYF.